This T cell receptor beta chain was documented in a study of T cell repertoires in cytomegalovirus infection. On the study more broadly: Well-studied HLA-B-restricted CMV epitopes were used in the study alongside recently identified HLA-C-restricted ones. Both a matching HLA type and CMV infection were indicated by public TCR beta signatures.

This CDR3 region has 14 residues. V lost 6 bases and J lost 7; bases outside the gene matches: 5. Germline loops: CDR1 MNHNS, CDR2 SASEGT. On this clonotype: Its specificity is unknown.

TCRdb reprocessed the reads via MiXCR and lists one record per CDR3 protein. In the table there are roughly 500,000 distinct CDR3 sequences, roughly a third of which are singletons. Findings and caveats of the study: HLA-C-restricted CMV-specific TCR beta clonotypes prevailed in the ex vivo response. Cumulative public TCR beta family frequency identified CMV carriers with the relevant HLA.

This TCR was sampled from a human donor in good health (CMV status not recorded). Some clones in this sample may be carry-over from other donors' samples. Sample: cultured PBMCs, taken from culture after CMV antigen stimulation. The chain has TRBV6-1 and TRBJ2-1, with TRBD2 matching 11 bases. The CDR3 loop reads CASRLAGVLNEQFF. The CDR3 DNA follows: TGTGCCAGCAGACTAGCGGGAGTATTGAATGAGCAGTTCTTC.